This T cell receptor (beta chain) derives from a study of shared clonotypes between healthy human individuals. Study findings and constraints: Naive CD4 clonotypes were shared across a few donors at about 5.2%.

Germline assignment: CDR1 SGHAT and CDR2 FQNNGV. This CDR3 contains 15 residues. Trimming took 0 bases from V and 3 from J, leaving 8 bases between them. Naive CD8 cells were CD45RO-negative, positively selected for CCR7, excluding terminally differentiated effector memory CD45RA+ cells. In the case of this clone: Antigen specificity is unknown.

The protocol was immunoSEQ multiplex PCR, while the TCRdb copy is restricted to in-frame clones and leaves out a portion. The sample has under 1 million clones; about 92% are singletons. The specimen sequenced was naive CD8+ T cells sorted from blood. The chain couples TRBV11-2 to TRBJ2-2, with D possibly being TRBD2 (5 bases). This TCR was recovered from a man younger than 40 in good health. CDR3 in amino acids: CASSLDAGYTGELFF. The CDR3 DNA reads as TGTGCCAGCAGCTTAGACGCGGGCTACACCGGGGAGCTGTTTTTT.